This T cell receptor beta chain was retrieved from a study of T cells after posttransplantation cyclophosphamide. The CDR3 extends over 14 amino acids. Trimming stripped 4 bases from V and 8 bases from J, with 16 bases between. Germline lookup yields CDR1 SGDLS and CDR2 YYNGEE. Clones were sequenced by immunoSEQ multiplex PCR, and TCRdb holds only the in-frame ones, with some missing. The sample lists about 47,000 clones; around 94% were seen once. The rearrangement joins TRBV9 to TRBJ2-1; a possible D gene is TRBD1 (5 bases). The sequenced sample was PBMCs. The receptor was derived from a woman between 25 and 40 years old in good health and a related stem cell transplant donor. The CDR3 nucleotides read TGTGCCAGCAGCAACAGACAGCTTGGGGATGAGCAGTTCTTC. Its translation is CASSNRQLGDEQFF.